This T cell receptor beta chain was profiled in a study of shared clonotypes between healthy human individuals. Naive-designated CD8 cells lacked CD45RO, were positively enriched for CCR7, and omitted terminally differentiated effector memory CD45RA+ cells. All donors qualified as healthy HIV-negative adults and had experienced no recent acute infections or vaccinations. Repertoires were generated with immunoSEQ multiplex PCR, while TCRdb's copy carries only in-frame clones and drops some. The table lists hundreds of thousands of clones, roughly 96% of them singletons. Sample: naive CD8+ T cells sorted from blood. This clonotype was obtained from a woman between 25 and 40 years old in good health.

The CDR3 DNA reads TGCGCCAGCAGCCAAGGGTCGTTCTATGGCTACACCTTC. Translating gives CASSQGSFYGYTF. The chain links TRBV4-1 to TRBJ1-2, with D unresolved. Trimming took off 1 base at V and 4 bases at J, with 7 bases between the two ends. This CDR3 has 13 amino acids. The V gene's germline CDR1 is MGHRA and CDR2 YSYEKL.